This T cell receptor (beta chain) is drawn from a study of T cell repertoires in cytomegalovirus infection. About the research overall: Public TCR beta signatures marked donors with CMV infection and the matching HLA.

The study's findings and limits: HLA-C-restricted CMV-specific TCR beta clonotypes were dominant in the ex vivo response. The study identified carriers of CMV plus the relevant HLA from cumulative public TCR beta family frequency.

From the reads, TCRdb called clonotypes with MiXCR, one entry per CDR3 protein. The table records about 260,000 distinct CDR3 sequences, roughly 15% of them present only once. Comment on this clonotype: No antigen is known for it. This clone may be a read error of a much larger clone one base away.

The germline gives CDR1 SGHRS, CDR2 YFSETQ. This CDR3 region has 17 residues. V lost 4 bases and J lost 3, with 20 bases in between. This chain links TRBV5-1 with TRBJ2-1; D possibly uses TRBD1 or TRBD2 (7 bases each). Sequenced: PBMCs. The TCR was taken from a human donor in good health (CMV status not recorded). Some clones in this sample may be carry-over from other donors' samples. The CDR3 loop is CASSPRPAGGDYNEQFF. The CDR3 DNA sequence: TGCGCCAGCAGCCCGCGACCTGCAGGGGGGGACTACAATGAGCAGTTCTTC.